These T cell receptor beta chains were read from a single sample in a study of tumor-infiltrating lymphocytes in primary liver carcinoma. TCRdb ran MiXCR on the multiplex PCR reads and lists one entry per CDR3 protein. The sample consists of over 100,000 distinct CDR3 sequences, about two thirds of them appearing once. The sequencing input was tumor-adjacent normal liver tissue. These receptors were obtained from a woman aged 55-75 years with primary liver carcinoma and hepatitis B virus infection. The CDR3 runs from the conserved cysteine through the conserved F or W. Each record gives: V gene, J gene, D gene, clone size, CDR3 protein, CDR3 DNA. D genes are given only for firm matches. Rows may omit the clone size; those that give it use once, few, many or a size class.

V: TRBV28
J: TRBJ2-3
D: TRBD2
size: few
CDR3: CVSSPTPGLAGVRSRTDTQYF
DNA: TGTGTCAGCAGTCCGACGCCGGGACTAGCGGGAGTAAGGAGCCGCACAGATACGCAGTATTTT

V: TRBV5-1
J: TRBJ2-7
D: -
size: many
CDR3: CASSLDRLDYEQYF
DNA: TGCGCCAGCAGCTTGGACAGGCTTGACTACGAGCAGTACTTC

V: TRBV5-1
J: TRBJ2-5
D: TRBD1
size: -
CDR3: CANSLGQGGVETQYF
DNA: TGCGCCAACAGCCTGGGACAGGGGGGTGTCGAGACCCAGTACTTC

V: TRBV29-1
J: TRBJ2-6
D: -
size: -
CDR3: CSAGGGTGASVLTF
DNA: TGCAGCGCCGGAGGGGGAACTGGGGCCAGCGTCCTGACTTTC

V: TRBV20-1
J: TRBJ2-3
D: TRBD2
size: -
CDR3: CSAFKTGTSGPTDTQYF
DNA: TGCAGTGCTTTTAAGACCGGGACTAGCGGACCGACAGATACGCAGTATTTT

V: TRBV11-2
J: TRBJ1-1
D: -
size: -
CDR3: CASSPAISWSTEAFF
DNA: TGTGCCAGCAGCCCCGCGATCTCGTGGAGCACTGAAGCCTTCTTT

V: TRBV29-1
J: TRBJ2-1
D: -
size: -
CDR3: CSGTWSSYNEQFF
DNA: TGTAGCGGTACATGGAGCTCCTACAATGAGCAGTTCTTC

V: TRBV6-6
J: TRBJ2-7
D: -
size: -
CDR3: CASKLGRRLNEQYF
DNA: TGTGCCAGCAAACTCGGCAGGAGACTAAACGAGCAGTACTTC

V: TRBV6-1
J: TRBJ2-7
D: -
size: -
CDR3: CASSDPPVGYYEQYF
DNA: TGTGCCAGTAGTGATCCCCCAGTGGGGTACTACGAGCAGTACTTC

V: TRBV6-1
J: TRBJ1-2
D: -
size: -
CDR3: CVSSDGDYGYTF
DNA: TGTGTCAGCAGTGACGGAGACTATGGCTACACCTTC

V: TRBV6-5
J: TRBJ2-7
D: TRBD1
size: -
CDR3: CASSYYTGTGGFNQYF
DNA: TGTGCCAGCAGTTACTATACCGGGACAGGGGGTTTCAATCAGTACTTC

V: TRBV29-1
J: TRBJ1-1
D: -
size: -
CDR3: CSTGRGLNTEAFF
DNA: TGCAGCACCGGGAGGGGTCTGAATACTGAAGCTTTCTTT

V: TRBV6-9
J: TRBJ2-2
D: TRBD1
size: few
CDR3: CASTNIRGRAHRNTGELFF
DNA: TGTGCCAGCACCAACATCAGGGGGCGCGCCCATAGGAATACCGGGGAGCTGTTTTTT

V: TRBV6-2/TRBV6-3
J: TRBJ2-1
D: TRBD2
size: -
CDR3: CACSTSTSGAYNEQFF
DNA: TGTGCCTGCAGTACTTCGACTAGCGGAGCCTACAATGAACAGTTCTTC

V: TRBV11-2
J: TRBJ2-2
D: -
size: -
CDR3: CASNLGGMDTGELCF
DNA: TGTGCCAGCAACTTGGGCGGGATGGACACCGGGGAGCTGTGTTTT

V: TRBV6-1
J: TRBJ2-5
D: TRBD2
size: -
CDR3: CASNASGLAGVWWSETQYF
DNA: TGTGCCAGCAACGCGTCGGGACTAGCGGGAGTTTGGTGGTCAGAGACCCAGTACTTC

V: TRBV5-1
J: TRBJ1-5
D: -
size: -
CDR3: CASSTVGVPQHF
DNA: TGCGCCAGCAGTACGGTGGGAGTGCCCCAGCATTTT